Below, one T cell receptor (beta chain) is given with its context. The sample originates from a study of blood T cell repertoires in COVID-19. The protocol was immunoSEQ multiplex PCR, while the TCRdb copy is restricted to in-frame clones and leaves out a portion. The sample records over 25,000 clones, 84% being singletons. V was clipped by 4 bases and J by 4 bases; unmatched bases: 3. The CDR3 loop spans 14 amino acids. Germline loops: CDR1 LNHDA, CDR2 SQIVND (reference sequence). This receptor was taken from an elderly woman with acute or convalescent COVID-19. The V and J genes are TRBV19 and TRBJ2-2; 7 bases agree with TRBD2. Sequenced sample: peripheral blood. CDR3 sequence (DNA): TGTGCCAGTAGTAAGCGGGATTCCACCGGGGAGCTGTTTTTT. Its protein is CASSKRDSTGELFF. Filled out from reference TRBV19 and TRBJ2-2, the complete variable domain reads DGGITQSPKYLFRKEGQNVTLSCEQNLNHDAMYWYRQDPGQGLRLIYYSQIVNDFQKGDIAEGYSVSREKKESFPLTVTSAQKNPTAFYLCASSKRDSTGELFFGEGSRLTVL.